The source of this TCR beta chain is a study of a mutant IDH1 vaccine in newly diagnosed glioma (dated by TCRdb to the early 2020s). Concerning the study at large: Vaccination started 4-6 weeks after radiotherapy alone, or was given together with temozolomide cycles in the groups whose treatment included chemotherapy. The week-35 safety follow-up took place at visit V12, and the week-47 end of study took place at visit V13. Of the 25 to 40 patients who were treated, about 62% were male and roughly 38% were female, and the mean age was roughly 40 years. Peripheral blood was collected at six visits: V03 (baseline), V05, V07, V10, V12 and V13. Before enrollment, most patients had been given radiochemotherapy with temozolomide as standard therapy, while the rest had received either radiotherapy alone or temozolomide alone. Longitudinal TCRB deep sequencing was performed for some 25 treated patients wherever samples were available for exploratory analyses. Here is what the overall study found, with its caveats: PBMC samples for TCRB deep sequencing were selected based on availability. Immune responses induced by the vaccine were seen in 90% to 95% of patients across multiple MHC alleles. The authors noted that analyses of patient blood samples could not be reproduced because of sample limitations. Changes in the top peripheral T cell clonotypes picked up by TCRB sequencing did not appear to be linked to pseudoprogression.

Taken from the germline V gene (reference sequence), the CDR1 and CDR2 loops are SGHNT and YYREEE. Deletion took 2 bases off V and 1 base off J, with a span of 6 bases between the germline ends. The CDR3 spans 13 residues, from the cysteine through the phenylalanine. This entry keeps only the CDR3 DNA: 39 bases, framed from base 1. The library was generated by the immunoSEQ multiplex PCR assay. The hsTCRB Kit was used according to the manufacturer's protocol to amplify rearranged TCR beta chain sequences. An Illumina MiSeq was used to sequence the TCRB libraries. In the paper's pipeline: Demultiplexing, trimming and gene mapping were performed with the kit vendor's proprietary platform. The source is immuneACCESS, and TCRdb retained only in-frame sequences with V and J called. Part of the clones is not carried over; for the studies checked, unresolved V genes explain less than half of this, and the remainder is unexplained. V and J calls and clone size are those listed in that table; D and trimming were worked out from the DNA. This sample has about 94,000 clones in its table, and roughly nine tenths of those were observed once. 0.77% of the sample goes to the ten largest clones.

The time point label on this specimen signifies: week 47, end of study. Each vaccine dose was 300 ug of a 20-mer mutant IDH1 peptide in Montanide, given subcutaneously with topical imiquimod. Patients were given eight vaccinations, in weeks 1, 3, 5, 7, 11, 15, 19 and 23, which matched visits V03 through V10. The donors had newly diagnosed IDH1-mutant astrocytomas of WHO grade 3 or 4 that showed loss of nuclear ATRX. The samples were drawn from NOA16, a multicentre, single-arm, open-label phase I trial in Germany that tested a mutant IDH1 peptide vaccine in humans for the first time. Genomic DNA for TCRB sequencing was isolated from EDTA blood with the DNeasy Blood and Tissue Kit. Turning to this clone: Its antigen specificity is not known. Nothing much larger sits one base from this clone, and base qualities are not available.

The source of this sequence is a woman aged 45-65 years with glioma. The rearrangement joined TRBV5-4 to TRBJ1-2; the D gene cannot be named for sure. Here the sequenced sample was PBMCs, taken from a glioma patient whose treatment included an IDH1 peptide vaccine. In nucleotides, the sequence is TGTGCCAGCAGCTTTGCCGATAACTATGGCTACACCTTC. Protein translation: CASSFADNYGYTF.